Shown below are 7 T cell receptor beta chains from a single sample sequenced in a study of blood T cell repertoires in COVID-19. Profiled with immunoSEQ multiplex PCR; TCRdb holds only in-frame clones, not every one. The data hold about 33,000 clones, with approximately 85% observed a single time. The material sequenced was peripheral blood. All receptors come from an elderly man with active COVID-19.

This chain connects TRBV5-4 to TRBJ2-3, with 10 bases aligning to TRBD2. The CDR3 consists of 16 residues. CDR1 and CDR2 (germline): SGHNT, YYREEE (reference sequence). V lost 4 bases to trimming and J lost 0 bases; unmatched junction nucleotides: 5. CDR3 region: CASSIKAGGSTDTQYF. Here the CDR3 DNA reads TGTGCCAGCAGCATCAAAGCGGGGGGGAGCACAGATACGCAGTATTTT. The full variable domain, its missing parts supplied by reference TRBV5-4 and TRBJ2-3, is ETGVTQSPTHLIKTRGQQVTLRCSSQSGHNTVSWYQQALGQGPQFIFQYYREEENGRGNFPPRFSGLQFPNYSSELNVNALELDDSALYLCASSIKAGGSTDTQYFGPGTRLTVL.

CDR3 in DNA: TGTGCCAGCAGCCTTCAGGTGATGGAGGCCGGTCGGGAAAAACTGTTTTTT. Protein sequence: CASSLQVMEAGREKLFF. The gene calls are TRBV3-1 (or the pseudogene TRBV3-2) and TRBJ1-4; no definite D call. The CDR3 length is 17 residues. Germline V gives CDR1 LGHDT, CDR2 YNNKEL (reference sequence). Trimming stripped 4 bases from V and 8 bases from J, with 23 bases between.

In this sample, this clone turned up once. This sequence joins TRBV6-5 and TRBJ1-4; weak D call: TRBD1 (6 bases). Deletions cut 6 bases from V and 9 bases from J, with 11 bases between. This CDR3 has 12 amino acids. Per the germline V gene, CDR1 is MNHEY and CDR2 is SVGAGI. Here the CDR3 reads CASSLDRQKLFF. In DNA, the CDR3 is TGTGCCAGCAGCCTCGACAGGCAAAAACTGTTTTTT.

The chain is built from TRBV9 and TRBJ2-7; TRBD1 aligns across 9 bases. The CDR3 spans 15 residues. CDR1 is SGDLS and CDR2 is YYNGEE in the germline V gene. With V trimmed by 0 bases and J by 3 bases, 4 bases remained unmatched. Here the CDR3 reads CASSVEQGAGYEQYF. Here the CDR3 DNA reads TGTGCCAGCAGCGTAGAACAGGGGGCCGGCTACGAGCAGTACTTC.

The chain links TRBV7-3 to TRBJ2-5; 9 bases align to TRBD2. V lost 2 bases, J lost 7 bases, and 8 bases stayed unmatched. CDR1 is SGHTA and CDR2 is FQGTGA in the germline V gene. CDR3 length equals 15 residues. The CDR3 sequence is CASSLLAGSSGTQYF. CDR3 DNA sequence: TGTGCCAGCAGCTTACTAGCGGGGTCATCCGGGACCCAGTACTTC.

The chain is built from TRBV9 and TRBJ2-7; D may be TRBD1 (6 bases). This CDR3 contains 21 residues. Deletions cut 3 bases from V and 0 bases from J, with 31 bases between. CDR1 and CDR2 from the germline V gene are SGDLS and YYNGEE. The CDR3: CASSASIPAQGKTSSSYEQYF. CDR3 DNA: TGTGCCAGCAGCGCGTCGATCCCGGCGCAGGGGAAGACTTCTAGCTCCTACGAGCAGTACTTC.

J is TRBJ2-5 and V is TRBV27; the D gene is possibly TRBD1 (6 bases). The CDR3 covers 14 residues. In germline, CDR1 is MNHEY, CDR2 SMNVEV (reference sequence). Trimming took 5 bases from V and 4 from J, leaving 14 bases between them. DNA for the CDR3: TGTGCCAGCAGTCTGTGGGTAGGGGGAGAGACCCAGTACTTC. Translated, it gives CASSLWVGGETQYF.